These T cell receptor beta chains were read from a single sample in a study of Ad26.COV2.S vaccination and SARS-CoV-2 variants. Using immunoSEQ multiplex PCR, the repertoire was profiled, and TCRdb retains in-frame clones only, with some absent. The sample includes about 320,000 clones, just under 85% of them seen just once. Material: peripheral blood, obtained in a trial of Ad26.COV2.S vaccine versus placebo. The receptors stem from a person between 18 and 65 years old who received the Ad26.COV2.S COVID-19 vaccine or a placebo. CDR3s leave out the opening cysteine and the closing phenylalanine or tryptophan. A D gene is named only where the DNA matches it firmly.

>TRBV3-1/TRBV3-2|TRBD2
ASSLGLAGEQY
>TRBV6-1|TRBD1
ASSESLDRIGTSWEQY
>TRBV27|.
ASRESGTPGGGYT
>TRBV28|TRBD1
AAWDRTTDTQY
>TRBV28|.
ASSPSDRANIQY
>TRBV7-7|.
ASSLNDPLGEQF
>TRBV7-2|.
ASSNSLPTGNTEAF
>TRBV27|.
ASSPYDRNGYT
>TRBV9|.
ASSPPLEEAGNYGYT
>TRBV5-1|TRBD1
ASSSGTGFSYEQY
>TRBV6-1|.
ASSESGVGAYSNSPLH
>TRBV7-2|TRBD1
ASRSTGGGNTIY
>TRBV5-1|.
ASSLSQGGEQY
>TRBV6-6|.
ASSYSGQGGQPQH
>TRBV4-2|TRBD1
ASSQGDRDYNEQF
>TRBV6-6|.
ASRTIHEQY